This T cell receptor (beta chain) was documented in a study of identical twins. General study results and limits: Cross-sectional statistics, not tracking of the same donors, supported the conclusions. Compared with models, monozygotic twins showed more out-of-frame TCR alpha sharing. Zero-insertion analyses were open to partial confounding by invariant MAIT and iNKT cells.

V lost 8 bases to trimming and J lost 0 bases, with 7 bases between them. Germline values: CDR1 MDHEN, CDR2 SYDVKM. CDR3 size: 12 residues. TCRdb called the 5' RACE reads again in MiXCR, with one record for every CDR3 protein. The table has hundreds of thousands of distinct CDR3 sequences, 8.6% seen once. In this sample, this clonotype turned up a few times. What it binds is unknown. This sample also appeared in a second study, on yellow fever vaccine responses in identical twins.

The TCR originated in a woman between 18 and 29 years old in good health. The chain uses TRBV28 and TRBJ2-5; D not certain. The source material was PBMCs. CDR3 sequence (DNA): TGTGCCAGCGCGTCCGACCAAGAGACCCAGTACTTC. As protein: CASASDQETQYF.